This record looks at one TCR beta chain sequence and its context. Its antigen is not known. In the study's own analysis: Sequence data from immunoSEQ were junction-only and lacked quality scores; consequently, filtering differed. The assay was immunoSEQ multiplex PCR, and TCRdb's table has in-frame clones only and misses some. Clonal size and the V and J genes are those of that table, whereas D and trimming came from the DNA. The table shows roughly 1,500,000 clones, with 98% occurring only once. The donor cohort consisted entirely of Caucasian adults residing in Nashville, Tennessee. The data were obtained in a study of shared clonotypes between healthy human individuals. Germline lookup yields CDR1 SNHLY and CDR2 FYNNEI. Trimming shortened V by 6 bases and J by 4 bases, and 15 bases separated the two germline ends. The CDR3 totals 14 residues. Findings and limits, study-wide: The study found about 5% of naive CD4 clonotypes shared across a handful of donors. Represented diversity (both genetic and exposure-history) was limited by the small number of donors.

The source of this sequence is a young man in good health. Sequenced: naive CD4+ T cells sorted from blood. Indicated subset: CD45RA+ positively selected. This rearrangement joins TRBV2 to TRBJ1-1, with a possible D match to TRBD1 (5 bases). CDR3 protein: CASSNLPGATEAFF. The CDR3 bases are TGTGCCAGCAGCAATCTCCCCGGGGCCACTGAAGCTTTCTTT.